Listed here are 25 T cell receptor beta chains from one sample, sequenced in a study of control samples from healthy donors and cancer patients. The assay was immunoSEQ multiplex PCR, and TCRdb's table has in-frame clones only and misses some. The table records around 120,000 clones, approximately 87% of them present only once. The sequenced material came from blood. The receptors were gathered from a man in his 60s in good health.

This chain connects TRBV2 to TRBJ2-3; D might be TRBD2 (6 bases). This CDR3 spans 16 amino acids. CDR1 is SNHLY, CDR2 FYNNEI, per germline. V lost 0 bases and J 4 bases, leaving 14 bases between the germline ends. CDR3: CASSEAQTRGADTQYF. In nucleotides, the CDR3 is TGTGCCAGCAGTGAAGCGCAGACTAGAGGAGCAGATACGCAGTATTTT.

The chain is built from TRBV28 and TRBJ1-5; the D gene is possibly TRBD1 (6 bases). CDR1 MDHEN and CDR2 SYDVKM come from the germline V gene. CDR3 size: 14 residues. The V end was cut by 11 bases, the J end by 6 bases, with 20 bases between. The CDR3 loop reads CAGRAGVAGQPQHF. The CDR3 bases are TGTGCCGGGCGGGCAGGGGTGGCTGGTCAGCCCCAGCATTTT. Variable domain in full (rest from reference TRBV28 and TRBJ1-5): DVKVTQSSRYLVKRTGEKVFLECVQDMDHENMFWYRQDPGLGLRLIYFSYDVKMKEKGDIPEGYSVSREKKERFSLILESASTNQTSMYLCAGRAGVAGQPQHFGDGTRLSIL.

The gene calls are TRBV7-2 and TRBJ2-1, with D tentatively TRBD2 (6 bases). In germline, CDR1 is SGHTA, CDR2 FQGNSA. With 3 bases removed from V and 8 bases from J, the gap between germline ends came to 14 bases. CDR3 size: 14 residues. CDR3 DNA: TGTGCCAGCAGCTTTGGTGGGGGGAGCTATGAGCAGTTCTTC. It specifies CASSFGGGSYEQFF.

The chain's CDR3 is CASSFTGGGYTF. Here the CDR3 DNA reads TGTGCCAGCAGTTTTACAGGTGGTGGCTACACCTTC. The J gene is TRBJ1-2, the V gene TRBV12-3 or TRBV12-4, with TRBD1 as a possible D gene (5 bases). This CDR3 has 12 amino acids. V was pared by 3 bases and J by 7 bases, with 9 bases between.

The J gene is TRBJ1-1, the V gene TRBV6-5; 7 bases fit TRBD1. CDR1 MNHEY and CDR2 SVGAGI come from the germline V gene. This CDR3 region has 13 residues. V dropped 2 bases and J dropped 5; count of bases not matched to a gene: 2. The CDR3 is CASSYGGQTEAFF. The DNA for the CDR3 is TGTGCCAGCAGTTACGGGGGACAGACTGAAGCTTTCTTT.

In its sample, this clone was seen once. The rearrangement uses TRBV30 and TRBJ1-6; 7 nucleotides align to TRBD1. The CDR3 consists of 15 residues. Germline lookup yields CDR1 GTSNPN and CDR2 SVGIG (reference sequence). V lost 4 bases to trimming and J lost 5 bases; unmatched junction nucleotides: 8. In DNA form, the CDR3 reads TGTGCCTGGATGCAGGGGGGATCGAATAATTCACCCCTCCACTTT. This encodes CAWMQGGSNNSPLHF. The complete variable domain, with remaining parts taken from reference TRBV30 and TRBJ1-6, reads SQTIHQWPATLVQPVGSPLSLECTVEGTSNPNLYWYRQAAGRGLQLLFYSVGIGQISSEVPQNLSASRPQDRQFILSSKKLLLSDSGFYLCAWMQGGSNNSPLHFGNGTRLTVT.

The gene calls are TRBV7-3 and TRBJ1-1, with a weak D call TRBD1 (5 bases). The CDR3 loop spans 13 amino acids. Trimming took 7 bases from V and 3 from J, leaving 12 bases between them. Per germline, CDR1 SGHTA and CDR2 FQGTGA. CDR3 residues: CASNLWGDTEAFF. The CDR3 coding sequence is TGTGCCAGCAACCTATGGGGGGACACTGAAGCTTTCTTT.

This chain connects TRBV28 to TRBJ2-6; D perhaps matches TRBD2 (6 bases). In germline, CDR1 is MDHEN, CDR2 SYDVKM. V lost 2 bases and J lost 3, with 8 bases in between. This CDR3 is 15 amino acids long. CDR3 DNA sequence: TGTGCCAGCAGTTTACAGGGAGGTGGGGCCAACGTCCTGACTTTC. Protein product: CASSLQGGGANVLTF.

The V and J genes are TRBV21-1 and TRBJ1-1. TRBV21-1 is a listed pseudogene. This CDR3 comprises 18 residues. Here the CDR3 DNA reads TGTGCCAGCATAATTAGAGGGGTCCGGGGACCTCGGTACACTGAAGCTTTCTTT. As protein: CASIIRGVRGPRYTEAFF.

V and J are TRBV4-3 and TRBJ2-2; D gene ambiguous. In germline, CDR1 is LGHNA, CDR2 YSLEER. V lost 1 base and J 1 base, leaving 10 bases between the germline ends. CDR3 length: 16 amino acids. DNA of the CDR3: TGCGCCAGCAGCCAAGTCGCTCTAGAGAACACCGGGGAGCTGTTTTTT. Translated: CASSQVALENTGELFF.

The DNA for the CDR3 is TGTGCCAGCAGTTTGGTTGACAGTGCATACAATCAGCCCCAGCATTTT. It encodes CASSLVDSAYNQPQHF. The chain is built from TRBV28 and TRBJ1-5; a weak D match, TRBD1 (5 bases). V was cut by 3 bases and J by 3 bases, with 15 bases left in between. Germline loops: CDR1 MDHEN, CDR2 SYDVKM. CDR3 size: 16 residues.

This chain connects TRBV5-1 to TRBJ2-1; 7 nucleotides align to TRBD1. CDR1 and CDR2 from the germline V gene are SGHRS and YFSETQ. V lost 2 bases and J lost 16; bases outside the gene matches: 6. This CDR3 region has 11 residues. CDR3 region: CASSLQGWLFF. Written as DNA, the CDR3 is TGCGCCAGCAGCTTACAGGGGTGGCTTTTCTTC.

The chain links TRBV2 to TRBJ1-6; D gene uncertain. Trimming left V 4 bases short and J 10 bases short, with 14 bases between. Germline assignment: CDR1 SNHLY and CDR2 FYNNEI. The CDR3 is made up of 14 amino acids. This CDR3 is CASSVPWGTSPLHF. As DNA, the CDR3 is TGTGCCAGCAGTGTCCCATGGGGAACCTCACCCCTCCACTTT.

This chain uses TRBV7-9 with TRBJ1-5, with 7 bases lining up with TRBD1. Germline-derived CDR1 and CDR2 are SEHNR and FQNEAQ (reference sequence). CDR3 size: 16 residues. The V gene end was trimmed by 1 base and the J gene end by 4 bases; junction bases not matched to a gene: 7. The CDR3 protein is CASSLGVQGVNQPQHF. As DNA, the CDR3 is TGTGCCAGCAGCTTAGGGGTCCAGGGGGTGAATCAGCCCCAGCATTTT.

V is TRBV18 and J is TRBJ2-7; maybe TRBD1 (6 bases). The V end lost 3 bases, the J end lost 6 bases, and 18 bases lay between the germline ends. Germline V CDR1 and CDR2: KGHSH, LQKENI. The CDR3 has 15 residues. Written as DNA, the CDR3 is TGTGCCAGCTCACCCCAAGACAGGTCCTTGGTCGAGCAGTACTTC. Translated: CASSPQDRSLVEQYF.

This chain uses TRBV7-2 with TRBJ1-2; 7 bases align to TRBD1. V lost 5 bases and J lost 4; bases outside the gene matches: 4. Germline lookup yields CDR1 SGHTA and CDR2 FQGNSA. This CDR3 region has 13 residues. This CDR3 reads CASSPGQLYGYTF. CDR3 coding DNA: TGTGCCAGCAGCCCGGGACAGCTCTATGGCTACACCTTC.

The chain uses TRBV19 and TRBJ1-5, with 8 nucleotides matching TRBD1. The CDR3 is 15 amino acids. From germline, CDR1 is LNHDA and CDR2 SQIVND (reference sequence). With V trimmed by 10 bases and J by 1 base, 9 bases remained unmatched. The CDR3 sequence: CATTSGGWSNQPQHF. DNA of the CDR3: TGTGCCACCACCTCAGGGGGCTGGAGCAATCAGCCCCAGCATTTT.

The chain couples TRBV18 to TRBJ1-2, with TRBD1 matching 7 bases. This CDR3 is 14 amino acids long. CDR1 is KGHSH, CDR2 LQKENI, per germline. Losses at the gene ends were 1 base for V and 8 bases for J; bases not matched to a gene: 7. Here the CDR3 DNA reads TGTGCCAGCTCACCACGACAGGGAGTAGAGGGCTACACCTTC. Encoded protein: CASSPRQGVEGYTF.

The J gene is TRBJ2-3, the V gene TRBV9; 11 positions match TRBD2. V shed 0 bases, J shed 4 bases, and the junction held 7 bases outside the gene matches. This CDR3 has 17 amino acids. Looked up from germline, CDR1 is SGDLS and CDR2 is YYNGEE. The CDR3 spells CASSVVGSGGAPDTQYF. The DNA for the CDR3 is TGTGCCAGCAGCGTAGTAGGTAGCGGGGGGGCCCCAGATACGCAGTATTTT.

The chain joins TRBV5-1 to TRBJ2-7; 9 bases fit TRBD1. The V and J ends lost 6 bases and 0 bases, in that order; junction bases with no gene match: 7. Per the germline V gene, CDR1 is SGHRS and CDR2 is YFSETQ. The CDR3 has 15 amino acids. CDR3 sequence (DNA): TGCGCCAGCACCTTCGTGACAGGGGGCTCCTACGAGCAGTACTTC. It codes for CASTFVTGGSYEQYF.

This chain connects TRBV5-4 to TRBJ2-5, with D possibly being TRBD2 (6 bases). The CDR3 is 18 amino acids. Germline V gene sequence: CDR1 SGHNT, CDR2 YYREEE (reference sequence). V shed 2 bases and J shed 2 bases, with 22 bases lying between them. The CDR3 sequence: CASSFGTGLGKTQETQYF. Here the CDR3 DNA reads TGTGCCAGCAGCTTTGGGACTGGTCTAGGAAAGACTCAAGAGACCCAGTACTTC.

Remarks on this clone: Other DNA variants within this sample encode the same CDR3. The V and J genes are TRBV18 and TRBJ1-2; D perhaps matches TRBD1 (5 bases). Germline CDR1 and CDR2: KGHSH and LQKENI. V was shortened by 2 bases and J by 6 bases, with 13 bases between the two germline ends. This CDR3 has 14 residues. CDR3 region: CASSPGREGDGYTF. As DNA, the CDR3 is TGTGCCAGCTCACCAGGCAGGGAAGGGGATGGCTACACCTTC.

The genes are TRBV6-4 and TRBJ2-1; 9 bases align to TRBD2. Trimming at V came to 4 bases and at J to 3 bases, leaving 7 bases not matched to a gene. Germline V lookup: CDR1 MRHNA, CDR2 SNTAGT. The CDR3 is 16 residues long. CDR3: CASSATLAGSYNEQFF. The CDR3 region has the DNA TGTGCCAGCAGTGCCACCCTAGCGGGGAGCTACAATGAGCAGTTCTTC.

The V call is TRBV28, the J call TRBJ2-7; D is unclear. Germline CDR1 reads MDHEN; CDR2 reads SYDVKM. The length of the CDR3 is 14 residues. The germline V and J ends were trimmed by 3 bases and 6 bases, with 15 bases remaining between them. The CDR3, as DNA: TGTGCCAGCAGTTTGTGGGTAAGCAGTCGCGAGCAGTACTTC. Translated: CASSLWVSSREQYF.

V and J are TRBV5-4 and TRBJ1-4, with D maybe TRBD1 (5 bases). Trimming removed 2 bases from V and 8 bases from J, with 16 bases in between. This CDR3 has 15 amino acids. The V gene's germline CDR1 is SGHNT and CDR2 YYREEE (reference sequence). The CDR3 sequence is CASSFERGLNEKLFF. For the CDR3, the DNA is TGTGCCAGCAGCTTTGAAAGGGGCTTAAACGAAAAACTGTTTTTT.